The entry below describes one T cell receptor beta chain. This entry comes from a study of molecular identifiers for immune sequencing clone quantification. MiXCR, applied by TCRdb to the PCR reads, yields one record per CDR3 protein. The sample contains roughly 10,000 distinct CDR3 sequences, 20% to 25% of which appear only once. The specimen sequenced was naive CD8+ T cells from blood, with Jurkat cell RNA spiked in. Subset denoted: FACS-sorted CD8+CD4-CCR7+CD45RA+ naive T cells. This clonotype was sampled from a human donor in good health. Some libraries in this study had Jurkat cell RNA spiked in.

The CDR3 reads CASSESNSGSYEQYF. Written as DNA, the CDR3 is TGCGCCAGCAGTGAGTCAAACAGTGGATCCTACGAGCAGTACTTC. The chain recombines TRBV10-1 with TRBJ2-7; D remains unclear. Germline CDR1 reads WNHNN; CDR2 reads SYGVQD (reference sequence). Trimming took off 0 bases at V and 1 base at J, with 10 bases between the two ends. CDR3 length: 15 amino acids.